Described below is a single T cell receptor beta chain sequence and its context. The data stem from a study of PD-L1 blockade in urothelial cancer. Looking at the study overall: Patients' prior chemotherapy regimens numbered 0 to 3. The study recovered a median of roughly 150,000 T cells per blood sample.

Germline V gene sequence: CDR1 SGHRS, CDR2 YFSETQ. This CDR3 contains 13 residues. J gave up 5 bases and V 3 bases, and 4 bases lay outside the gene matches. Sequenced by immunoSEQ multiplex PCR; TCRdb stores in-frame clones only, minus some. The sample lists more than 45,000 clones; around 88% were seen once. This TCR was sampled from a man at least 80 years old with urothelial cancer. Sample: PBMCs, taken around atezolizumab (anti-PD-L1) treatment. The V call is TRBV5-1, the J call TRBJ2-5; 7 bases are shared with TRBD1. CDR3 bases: TGCGCCAGCAGCTCCGGGGACAGCGAGACCCAGTACTTC. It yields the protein CASSSGDSETQYF.